These 3 T cell receptor beta chains share one sample of origin, sequenced in a study of cytomegalovirus exposure and HLA in healthy donors. The primer mix had 60 Vbeta and 13 Jbeta primers. Assay: immunoSEQ multiplex PCR; the TCRdb copy retains only in-frame clones and omits some. The data contain over 75,000 clones, roughly two thirds of them singletons. Sample: PBMCs. The receptors were gathered from a human donor in good health.

V is TRBV6-5 and J is TRBJ1-5; D unclear. The V gene's germline CDR1 is MNHEY and CDR2 SVGAGI. V shed 2 bases and J shed 3 bases, with 8 bases lying between them. This CDR3 has 14 residues. The CDR3, as DNA: TGTGCCAGCAGTTACATGCAGGCCAATCAGCCCCAGCATTTT. Protein sequence: CASSYMQANQPQHF.

This clone was detected a few times. The chain carries TRBV30 and TRBJ1-2, with D possibly TRBD1 on 5 matching bases. Per the germline V gene, CDR1 is GTSNPN and CDR2 is SVGIG (reference sequence). This CDR3 is 11 amino acids long. V lost 2 bases, J lost 8 bases, and 9 bases lay in between. CDR3 amino acids: CAWSKGNGYTF. In nucleotides, the CDR3 is TGTGCCTGGAGTAAGGGGAACGGCTACACCTTC. Full variable domain (remainder filled in from reference TRBV30 and TRBJ1-2): SQTIHQWPATLVQPVGSPLSLECTVEGTSNPNLYWYRQAAGRGLQLLFYSVGIGQISSEVPQNLSASRPQDRQFILSSKKLLLSDSGFYLCAWSKGNGYTFGSGTRLTVV.

There are a few counts of this clone. The V gene is TRBV4-2, the J gene TRBJ2-7, with TRBD1 matching 10 bases. The CDR3 extends over 16 amino acids. Germline V gene lookup returns CDR1 LGHNA and CDR2 YNFKEQ. Trimming removed 4 bases from V and 3 bases from J; junction bases left unmatched: 9. The CDR3: CASSPNGQGGYYEQYF. CDR3 bases: TGTGCCAGCAGCCCCAACGGACAGGGGGGTTACTACGAGCAGTACTTC.